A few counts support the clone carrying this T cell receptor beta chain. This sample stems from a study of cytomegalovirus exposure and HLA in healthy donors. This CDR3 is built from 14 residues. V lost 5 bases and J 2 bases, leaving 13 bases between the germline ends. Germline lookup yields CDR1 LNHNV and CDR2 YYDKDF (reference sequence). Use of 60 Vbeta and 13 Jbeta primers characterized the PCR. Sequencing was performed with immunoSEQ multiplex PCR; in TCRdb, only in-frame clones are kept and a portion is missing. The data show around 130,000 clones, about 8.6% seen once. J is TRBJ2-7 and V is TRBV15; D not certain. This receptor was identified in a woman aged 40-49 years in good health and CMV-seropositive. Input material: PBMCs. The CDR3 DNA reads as TGTGCCACCAGCCGCCACAGTGACACCTACGAGCAGTACTTC. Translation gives CATSRHSDTYEQYF.